The 18 T cell receptor beta chains in this list originate from one sample, sequenced in a study of OX40 agonist ivuxolimab in advanced cancers. Method: immunoSEQ multiplex PCR; TCRdb's copy keeps in-frame clones and lacks some. This table holds around 71,000 clones, around 82% found once. The sample here was CD4+ or CD8+ T cells sorted from blood, taken in a trial of the OX40 agonist ivuxolimab. Receptors originate from an adult with an advanced solid tumor such as melanoma, head and neck, liver or kidney cancer.

The chain joins TRBV5-1 to TRBJ2-5, with D perhaps matching TRBD1 or TRBD2 (7 bases each). Germline V gene lookup returns CDR1 SGHRS and CDR2 YFSETQ. This CDR3 is built from 14 residues. V lost 3 bases and J 11 bases, leaving 20 bases between the germline ends. The DNA for the CDR3 is TGCGCCAGCAGCTCGGGGGGACAGTCTTGGAAGCAGTACTTC. Residues: CASSSGGQSWKQYF.

This clone was recorded a few times. This rearrangement joins TRBV18 to TRBJ2-5; 13 nucleotides agree with TRBD2. The CDR3 runs 16 residues. Trimming took 3 bases from V and 5 from J; bases not matched to a gene: 6. Looked up from germline, CDR1 is KGHSH and CDR2 is LQKENI. The CDR3 coding sequence is TGTGCCAGCTCACCTCAAAGGACTAGCGGGAGTGAGACCCAGTACTTC. Encoded protein: CASSPQRTSGSETQYF.

This chain joins TRBV7-3 and TRBJ2-2, with 9 bases that match TRBD1. The CDR3 covers 14 residues. With V trimmed by 3 bases and J by 7 bases, 3 bases remained unmatched. Germline V gene data show CDR1 as SGHTA and CDR2 as FQGTGA. CDR3 in amino acids: CASSFGTGIGELFF. The CDR3 nucleotides are TGTGCCAGCAGCTTCGGGACAGGGATCGGGGAGCTGTTTTTT.

V is TRBV28 and J is TRBJ2-3; D unclear. Germline CDR1 is MDHEN and CDR2 is SYDVKM. The CDR3 totals 15 residues. The V end was cut by 3 bases, the J end by 2 bases, with 12 bases between. The chain's CDR3 is CASSFPGRLTDTQYF. The CDR3 DNA reads TGTGCCAGCAGTTTTCCGGGCAGACTCACAGATACGCAGTATTTT. Supplemented by reference TRBV28 and TRBJ2-3, the full variable domain reads DVKVTQSSRYLVKRTGEKVFLECVQDMDHENMFWYRQDPGLGLRLIYFSYDVKMKEKGDIPEGYSVSREKKERFSLILESASTNQTSMYLCASSFPGRLTDTQYFGPGTRLTVL.

This rearrangement joins TRBV11-2 to TRBJ1-1; D may be TRBD1 (5 bases). Deletions cut 5 bases from V and 4 bases from J, with 17 bases between. CDR3 size: 15 residues. CDR1 is SGHAT and CDR2 is FQNNGV in the germline V gene. The DNA of the CDR3 is TGTGCCAGCAGCCTTCCCACCGTCGGGGGCACTGAAGCTTTCTTT. As protein: CASSLPTVGGTEAFF.

The J gene is TRBJ2-7, the V gene TRBV19; perhaps TRBD1 as D (5 bases). Germline V gene sequence: CDR1 LNHDA, CDR2 SQIVND (reference sequence). This CDR3 is built from 12 residues. V was cut by 3 bases and J by 7 bases, with 10 bases left in between. The CDR3 loop reads CASSIKRGEQYF. CDR3 bases: TGTGCCAGTAGTATTAAAAGGGGAGAGCAGTACTTC.

This clone was picked up a small number of times. V is TRBV6-6 and J is TRBJ2-5; no clear D gene. V lost 0 bases, J lost 5 bases, and 13 bases lay in between. Germline-derived CDR1 and CDR2 are MNHNY and SVGAGI (reference sequence). The CDR3 runs to 15 residues. CDR3 residues: CASSYSSSPSETQYF. CDR3 nucleotides: TGTGCCAGCAGTTACTCGAGCTCCCCAAGTGAGACCCAGTACTTC.

The rearrangement links TRBV11-2 to TRBJ1-1; no definite D call. Per the germline V gene, CDR1 is SGHAT and CDR2 is FQNNGV. The CDR3 runs to 14 residues. The ends were cut back, 7 bases at V and 0 bases at J, with 12 bases in the middle. The CDR3 DNA is TGTGCCAGCACCCTGGAGCGGATGAACACTGAAGCTTTCTTT. Encoded protein: CASTLERMNTEAFF. The full variable domain, in which reference TRBV11-2 and TRBJ1-1 provide the parts outside the CDR3, is EAGVAQSPRYKIIEKRQSVAFWCNPISGHATLYWYQQILGQGPKLLIQFQNNGVVDDSQLPKDRFSAERLKGVDSTLKIQPAKLEDSAVYLCASTLERMNTEAFFGQGTRLTVV.

The rearrangement links TRBV18 to TRBJ2-7; 7 bases are a match to TRBD1. Germline assignment: CDR1 KGHSH and CDR2 LQKENI. V was pared by 6 bases and J by 3 bases, with 8 bases of the junction left unmatched. This CDR3 has 14 amino acids. Here the CDR3 reads CASSHRGLVYEQYF. Written as DNA, the CDR3 is TGTGCCAGCTCCCACAGGGGATTGGTCTACGAGCAGTACTTC.

The rearrangement joins TRBV7-2 to TRBJ1-2; perhaps TRBD1 as D (5 bases). Germline V gene lookup returns CDR1 SGHTA and CDR2 FQGNSA. The CDR3 runs 13 residues. Trimming took off 7 bases at V and 0 bases at J, with 9 bases between the two ends. CDR3 DNA: TGTGCCAGCACGGGGGGGACTAACTATGGCTACACCTTC. It codes for CASTGGTNYGYTF.

The chain combines TRBV6-5 with TRBJ1-4; TRBD1 matches 11 bases. Trimming cost V 2 bases and J 7 bases; bases outside gene matches: 0. CDR1 is MNHEY and CDR2 is SVGAGI in the germline V gene. The CDR3 is 14 amino acids. This CDR3 reads CASSYGTGGEKLFF. The CDR3 coding sequence is TGTGCCAGCAGTTACGGGACAGGGGGTGAAAAACTGTTTTTT.

This chain connects TRBV7-2 to TRBJ1-4, with D possibly TRBD1 on 5 matching bases. Per the germline V gene, CDR1 is SGHTA and CDR2 is FQGNSA. The CDR3 loop spans 14 amino acids. V lost 4 bases and J 5 bases, leaving 11 bases between the germline ends. CDR3 in DNA: TGTGCCAGCAGCTCCAGACAGTCGAATGAAAAACTGTTTTTT. It encodes CASSSRQSNEKLFF.

V gene TRBV7-2 combines with J gene TRBJ2-7, with a possible D match to TRBD2 (8 bases). This CDR3 is 16 amino acids long. V was pared by 8 bases and J by 2 bases, with 22 bases between. Germline values: CDR1 SGHTA, CDR2 FQGNSA. The CDR3 DNA follows: TGTGCCAGCGGGGACAGCGGGAGCCCCGAAGCCTACGAGCAGTACTTC. This gives the protein CASGDSGSPEAYEQYF.

V gene TRBV4-2 combines with J gene TRBJ2-2; possibly TRBD2 for D (5 bases). Per germline, CDR1 LGHNA and CDR2 YNFKEQ. V was shortened by 4 bases and J by 1 base, with 16 bases between the two germline ends. The CDR3 sequence is 17 residues long. The CDR3 reads CASSLGLLQVNTGELFF. The CDR3 DNA is TGTGCCAGCAGCCTCGGACTCCTCCAGGTGAACACCGGGGAGCTGTTTTTT.

This clone appeared once. This chain joins TRBV7-8 and TRBJ2-5; 9 bases are shared with TRBD2. The V gene's germline CDR1 is SGHVS and CDR2 FQNEAQ. Trimming took 7 bases from V and 5 from J; bases not matched to a gene: 8. This CDR3 has 14 residues. The CDR3 nucleotides are TGTGCCAGCAAGTGGGCTAGCGGGGCGGAGACCCAGTACTTC. Protein product: CASKWASGAETQYF.

The V call is TRBV4-2, the J call TRBJ2-4, with D possibly matching TRBD2 (6 bases). Trimming removed 4 bases from V and 9 bases from J, with 19 bases in between. Germline V gives CDR1 LGHNA, CDR2 YNFKEQ. This CDR3 is 15 amino acids long. Here the CDR3 DNA reads TGTGCCAGCAGCCCTCAAGGACCAGCCGGGAGCATTCAGTACTTC. Translated: CASSPQGPAGSIQYF.

The chain links TRBV11-2 to TRBJ2-1; 7 bases fit TRBD2. The CDR3 consists of 16 residues. Germline CDR1 and CDR2: SGHAT and FQNNGV. The trim removed 1 base at V and 1 base at J, leaving 4 bases unmatched. The DNA of the CDR3 is TGTGCCAGCAGCTTAGTTTGGCGGGGGTCCTACAATGAGCAGTTCTTC. This translates into CASSLVWRGSYNEQFF.

This rearrangement joins TRBV28 to TRBJ1-3; D is perhaps TRBD1 (5 bases). V lost 7 bases and J 0 bases, leaving 13 bases between the germline ends. The CDR3 length is 15 residues. Per germline, CDR1 MDHEN and CDR2 SYDVKM. The CDR3 loop is CASILRGTSGNTIYF. The DNA for the CDR3 is TGTGCCAGCATCTTGCGGGGGACCTCTGGAAACACCATATATTTT.